This passage covers 25 T cell receptor beta chains from one sample sequenced in a study of T-cell memory formation after mild COVID-19. One entry per CDR3 protein results from TCRdb running MiXCR on the 5' RACE reads. Here the sample spans approximately 7,700 distinct CDR3 sequences, 30% to 40% being singletons. The sequenced sample consisted of PBMCs or a T cell subset sorted from them (not recorded which). The source is an adult woman who had mild COVID-19 (a few samples of this study predate the infection). Cell type and time point are not known.

This clonotype was seen only once. The chain carries TRBV7-9 and TRBJ2-3, with D possibly TRBD2 on 6 matching bases. The V and J ends lost 4 bases and 4 bases respectively, with 15 bases between them. Per the germline V gene, CDR1 is SEHNR and CDR2 is FQNEAQ (reference sequence). The CDR3 covers 15 residues. This chain's CDR3 is CASSSYEEGSDTQYF. CDR3 DNA sequence: TGTGCCAGCAGCTCCTACGAGGAGGGGTCAGATACGCAGTATTTT.

The chain recombines TRBV6-4 with TRBJ2-3; 10 bases agree with TRBD2. Germline V gives CDR1 MRHNA, CDR2 SNTAGT. The trim removed 2 bases at V and 2 bases at J, leaving 1 base unmatched. CDR3 size: 15 residues. In nucleotides, the CDR3 is TGTGCCAGCAGTGACAGCGGGGGGGCCACAGATACGCAGTATTTT. Protein: CASSDSGGATDTQYF.

Note on this clonotype: Relative to the germline gene, one junction end is altered; a read error may explain this. J is TRBJ2-1 and V is TRBV7-3; D is tentatively TRBD1 or TRBD2 (5 bases each). The CDR3 is 15 amino acids. Germline V gene data show CDR1 as SGHTA and CDR2 as FQGTGA. The CDR3 is CAISRGASGYNEQFF. CDR3 nucleotide sequence: TGTGCCATCAGCCGAGGGGCCTCCGGGTACAATGAGCAGTTCTTC.

V is TRBV20-1 and J is TRBJ1-1; no firm D call. Germline CDR1 reads DFQATT; CDR2 reads SNEGSKA (reference sequence). The CDR3 sequence is 13 residues long. The germline V and J ends were trimmed by 5 bases and 0 bases, with 10 bases remaining between them. The CDR3 nucleotides read TGCAGTGCTGAACTCTCCTTGAACACTGAAGCTTTCTTT. Protein product: CSAELSLNTEAFF.

The chain combines TRBV5-4 with TRBJ2-7, with D uncertain. This CDR3 is built from 11 residues. Germline lookup yields CDR1 SGHNT and CDR2 YYREEE (reference sequence). V was shortened by 4 bases and J by 2 bases, with 4 bases between the two germline ends. The CDR3: CASSDTYEQYF. The CDR3 nucleotides are TGTGCCAGCAGCGACACCTACGAGCAGTACTTC.

The chain carries TRBV30 and TRBJ1-1; 8 bases match TRBD1. Unmatched junction bases numbered 8, after V lost 4 bases and J lost 4 bases. The germline V gene has CDR1 GTSNPN and CDR2 SVGIG (reference sequence). The CDR3 length is 14 residues. DNA of the CDR3: TGTGCCTGGACTACCGGACAGGGCCGCACTGAAGCTTTCTTT. Translated, it gives CAWTTGQGRTEAFF. Complete variable domain (other parts from reference TRBV30 and TRBJ1-1): SQTIHQWPATLVQPVGSPLSLECTVEGTSNPNLYWYRQAAGRGLQLLFYSVGIGQISSEVPQNLSASRPQDRQFILSSKKLLLSDSGFYLCAWTTGQGRTEAFFGQGTRLTVV.

This clonotype was counted at least ten times. This chain joins TRBV11-3 and TRBJ2-5, with 8 bases matching TRBD1. V gave up 5 bases and J gave up 1 base; unmatched junction bases: 9. The V gene's germline CDR1 is SGHNT and CDR2 YENEEA. The CDR3 contains 16 residues. The CDR3 bases are TGTGCCAGCAGCAACCGAGACAGGGGCCTCCAAGAGACCCAGTACTTC. Translating it yields CASSNRDRGLQETQYF. Filled out from reference TRBV11-3 and TRBJ2-5, the complete variable domain reads EAGVVQSPRYKIIEKKQPVAFWCNPISGHNTLYWYLQNLGQGPELLIRYENEEAVDDSQLPKDRFSAERLKGVDSTLKIQPAELGDSAVYLCASSNRDRGLQETQYFGPGTRLLVL.

This chain joins TRBV5-1 and TRBJ2-7; D call uncertain. There are 16 residues in the CDR3. V shed 2 bases and J shed 2 bases, with 17 bases lying between them. Germline V gene lookup returns CDR1 SGHRS and CDR2 YFSETQ. The CDR3 DNA reads as TGCGCCAGCAGCTTACGGGCAAGGACCGGTACCTACGAGCAGTACTTC. Translation: CASSLRARTGTYEQYF.

This clonotype was counted at least ten times. The chain carries TRBV9 and TRBJ2-3; 9 bases fit TRBD1. CDR3 length equals 16 residues. From germline, CDR1 is SGDLS and CDR2 YYNGEE. V shed 4 bases, J shed 6 bases, and the junction held 12 bases outside the gene matches. The CDR3 bases are TGTGCCAGCAGCCCCCCCCCCACAGGGGGCCGGGATACGCAGTATTTT. Translating it yields CASSPPPTGGRDTQYF.

This clonotype is labeled medium-sized. J is TRBJ2-7 and V is TRBV7-9; perhaps TRBD1 as D (5 bases). Germline CDR1 and CDR2: SEHNR and FQNEAQ (reference sequence). The CDR3 contains 15 residues. V lost 4 bases to trimming and J lost 2 bases, with 15 bases between them. CDR3 bases: TGTGCCAGCAGCTCTGGACAAGAGGACGCCTACGAGCAGTACTTC. Translation gives CASSSGQEDAYEQYF.

This clonotype was detected many times. The rearrangement uses TRBV9 and TRBJ1-2, with 10 positions matching TRBD1. CDR3 length: 16 residues. Per germline, CDR1 SGDLS and CDR2 YYNGEE. Losses at the gene ends were 3 bases for V and 0 bases for J; bases not matched to a gene: 5. CDR3 amino acids: CASSGTGGETNYGYTF. CDR3 DNA: TGTGCCAGCAGCGGGACAGGGGGGGAGACTAACTATGGCTACACCTTC.

This clonotype appeared a few times. V gene TRBV2 combines with J gene TRBJ2-1, with D uncertain. Trimming took 3 bases from V and 6 from J, leaving 12 bases between them. The CDR3 contains 14 residues. Germline assignment: CDR1 SNHLY and CDR2 FYNNEI. This chain's CDR3 is CASSDVGSLNEQFF. CDR3 coding DNA: TGTGCCAGCAGTGACGTAGGTAGCCTCAATGAGCAGTTCTTC.

The chain joins TRBV5-1 to TRBJ2-3, with D unclear. CDR3 length: 12 residues. Trimming took 7 bases from V and 3 from J, leaving 9 bases between them. Germline CDR1 reads SGHRS; CDR2 reads YFSETQ. The CDR3 coding sequence is TGCGCCAGCCGCGTGGGTACAGATACGCAGTATTTT. As protein: CASRVGTDTQYF.

This clonotype occurred many times. V is TRBV6-2 or TRBV6-3 and J is TRBJ1-1; 7 bases map to TRBD1. Germline V gene data show CDR1 as MNHEY and CDR2 as SVGEGT. With V trimmed by 6 bases and J by 8 bases, 12 bases remained unmatched. CDR3 size: 14 residues. The CDR3 reads CASSPLTQGQEAFF. In nucleotides, the CDR3 is TGTGCCAGCAGCCCATTAACTCAGGGACAGGAAGCTTTCTTT.

This clonotype was recorded many times. The chain is built from TRBV12-5 and TRBJ2-1, with D perhaps being TRBD1 or TRBD2 (5 bases each). The CDR3 has 16 residues. The V end lost 1 base, the J end lost 0 bases, and 10 bases lay between the germline ends. The V gene's germline CDR1 is LGHNT and CDR2 FRNRAP. The CDR3 bases are TGTGCTAGTGGTTTGGGGGACGGGATCTCCTACAATGAGCAGTTCTTC. Its translation is CASGLGDGISYNEQFF.

This clonotype was counted a few times. V usage is TRBV18 and J usage is TRBJ1-2, with D unresolved. V was pared by 1 base and J by 0 bases, with 9 bases between. Germline lookup yields CDR1 KGHSH and CDR2 LQKENI. This CDR3 spans 15 amino acids. The CDR3 region has the DNA TGTGCCAGCTCACCACGGCAGTTGACTAACTATGGCTACACCTTC. This encodes CASSPRQLTNYGYTF.

This clonotype was detected only once. J is TRBJ2-4 and V is TRBV5-1; TRBD1 matches 8 bases. Trimming removed 3 bases from V and 6 bases from J; junction bases left unmatched: 5. Germline V lookup: CDR1 SGHRS, CDR2 YFSETQ. CDR3 length: 14 residues. This CDR3 reads CASSSAGGINIQYF. For the CDR3, the DNA is TGCGCCAGCAGCTCCGCAGGGGGCATAAACATTCAGTACTTC. Full variable domain (missing parts from reference TRBV5-1 and TRBJ2-4): KAGVTQTPRYLIKTRGQQVTLSCSPISGHRSVSWYQQTPGQGLQFLFEYFSETQRNKGNFPGRFSGRQFSNSRSEMNVSTLELGDSALYLCASSSAGGINIQYFGAGTRLSVL.

This clonotype was seen ten or more times. This sequence joins TRBV7-9 and TRBJ2-3; weak D call: TRBD2 (5 bases). The CDR3 consists of 14 residues. The germline gives CDR1 SEHNR, CDR2 FQNEAQ (reference sequence). Trimming removed 8 bases from V and 4 bases from J, with 16 bases in between. The CDR3 sequence is CASVHRGQADTQYF. The CDR3, as DNA: TGTGCCAGCGTTCATAGAGGGCAGGCAGATACGCAGTATTTT. Supplemented by reference TRBV7-9 and TRBJ2-3, the full variable domain reads DTGVSQNPRHKITKRGQNVTFRCDPISEHNRLYWYRQTLGQGPEFLTYFQNEAQLEKSRLLSDRFSAERPKGSFSTLEIQRTEQGDSAMYLCASVHRGQADTQYFGPGTRLTVL.

The CDR3 here is CASSYTGDTDTQYF. The CDR3 DNA sequence: TGTGCCAGCAGTTATACCGGGGACACAGATACGCAGTATTTT. This chain uses TRBV6-2 or TRBV6-3 with TRBJ2-3; a possible D gene is TRBD2 (5 bases). CDR3 length equals 14 residues. Per germline, CDR1 MNHEY and CDR2 SVGEGT. Trimming took off 3 bases at V and 2 bases at J, with 9 bases between the two ends.

The V and J genes are TRBV28 and TRBJ2-1; 7 bases agree with TRBD2. Trimming at V came to 5 bases and at J to 5 bases, leaving 6 bases not matched to a gene. CDR3 size: 14 residues. Germline assignment: CDR1 MDHEN and CDR2 SYDVKM. The CDR3 nucleotides read TGTGCCAGCAGTGAGGGCGCGGGGGACAATGAGCAGTTCTTC. Its translation is CASSEGAGDNEQFF. Full variable domain (outside the CDR3, taken from reference TRBV28 and TRBJ2-1): DVKVTQSSRYLVKRTGEKVFLECVQDMDHENMFWYRQDPGLGLRLIYFSYDVKMKEKGDIPEGYSVSREKKERFSLILESASTNQTSMYLCASSEGAGDNEQFFGPGTRLTVL.

This clonotype is classed as medium-sized. The CDR3 nucleotides read TGTGCCAGCAGTGGTTTACAGGGCCTCCCCTACGAGCAGTACTTC. Its protein is CASSGLQGLPYEQYF. The genes are TRBV27 and TRBJ2-7, with a possible D match to TRBD1 (6 bases). The CDR3 is made up of 15 amino acids. V lost 5 bases and J 2 bases, leaving 16 bases between the germline ends. Germline lookup yields CDR1 MNHEY and CDR2 SMNVEV (reference sequence).

The chain joins TRBV5-1 to TRBJ1-1, with TRBD1 identical over 9 bases. This CDR3 is 16 amino acids long. V lost 0 bases to trimming and J lost 4 bases; unmatched junction nucleotides: 7. Germline V lookup: CDR1 SGHRS, CDR2 YFSETQ. The CDR3 DNA reads TGCGCCAGCAGCTTGGCCTGGGACAGGGTGAGCACTGAAGCTTTCTTT. Translation: CASSLAWDRVSTEAFF. The complete variable domain, with remaining parts taken from reference TRBV5-1 and TRBJ1-1, reads KAGVTQTPRYLIKTRGQQVTLSCSPISGHRSVSWYQQTPGQGLQFLFEYFSETQRNKGNFPGRFSGRQFSNSRSEMNVSTLELGDSALYLCASSLAWDRVSTEAFFGQGTRLTVV.

This clonotype has just one count. This chain uses TRBV20-1 with TRBJ2-1; a possible D gene is TRBD2 (6 bases). The CDR3 spans 13 residues. Germline V CDR1 and CDR2: DFQATT, SNEGSKA (reference sequence). Trimming pared 6 bases from V and 1 base from J, leaving 10 bases between. The CDR3 spells CSAGGLSYNEQFF. The CDR3 DNA reads as TGCAGTGCGGGTGGACTATCCTACAATGAGCAGTTCTTC.

The chain uses TRBV24-1 and TRBJ2-5; TRBD1 aligns across 9 bases. Germline trimming cut 2 bases from V and 7 bases from J; bases unmatched to any gene: 10. The germline CDR1 and CDR2 sequences are KGHDR and SFDVKD. The CDR3 sequence is 16 residues long. In DNA, the CDR3 is TGTGCCACCAGTGATTACGGGACAGGGACCGTCGGGACCCAGTACTTC. Its translation: CATSDYGTGTVGTQYF.

This clonotype is categorized as medium-sized. In nucleotides, the CDR3 is TGTGCCAGCAGCCAAGTACTAGCGGGAGTTGACCTCTCCTACGAGCAGTACTTC. Protein product: CASSQVLAGVDLSYEQYF. This chain links TRBV4-2 with TRBJ2-7; 11 bases match TRBD2. CDR1 is LGHNA, CDR2 YNFKEQ, per germline. V was pared by 1 base and J by 0 bases, with 8 bases of the junction left unmatched. The CDR3 consists of 18 residues.